What follows are 30 T cell receptor beta chains derived from one specimen sequenced in a study of T-cell memory formation after mild COVID-19. TCRdb reanalysed the 5' RACE reads using MiXCR and keeps one entry per CDR3 protein. The profile shows 450,000 to 650,000 distinct CDR3 sequences, roughly 20% of them singletons. Sequenced sample: PBMCs or a T cell subset sorted from them (not recorded which). The receptors were sampled from an adult woman who had mild COVID-19 (a few samples of this study predate the infection). Cell type and time point are not known.

The CDR3 nucleotides read TGTGCCAGCAGCCATATCCCCTTGGGACTAGCGGGGGATCTGACCGGGCAGTTCTTC. Translating it yields CASSHIPLGLAGDLTGQFF. The V gene is TRBV3-1, the J gene TRBJ2-1; 14 positions match TRBD2. The CDR3 spans 19 residues. Germline values: CDR1 LGHDT, CDR2 YNNKEL (reference sequence). Unmatched junction bases numbered 19, after V lost 3 bases and J lost 12 bases.

This clonotype was seen more than once but under ten times. This chain links TRBV11-2 with TRBJ2-5; 13 nucleotides agree with TRBD2. Germline lookup yields CDR1 SGHAT and CDR2 FQNNGV. V trimming: 5 bases; J trimming: 4 bases; junction bases outside the gene matches: 10. This CDR3 is 17 amino acids long. For the CDR3, the DNA is TGTGCCAGCAGCCCCGGACTAGCGGGAGCCAGTACAGAGACCCAGTACTTC. Its protein product is CASSPGLAGASTETQYF.

This clonotype was detected a few times. The chain carries TRBV4-1 and TRBJ2-5; D gene uncertain. V gave up 0 bases and J gave up 14 bases, with 16 bases separating them. Germline CDR1 and CDR2: MGHRA and YSYEKL. The CDR3 has 13 residues. The CDR3, as DNA: TGCGCCAGCAGCCAAGATCCAAGGTCGCTGCCATACTTC. This encodes CASSQDPRSLPYF.

This sequence joins TRBV3-1 and TRBJ2-7; no firm D call. The germline CDR1 and CDR2 sequences are LGHDT and YNNKEL (reference sequence). V was shortened by 2 bases and J by 2 bases, with 10 bases between the two germline ends. This CDR3 has 14 residues. The CDR3 nucleotides are TGTGCCAGCAGCCAATTGGGGAAGACCTACGAGCAGTACTTC. It yields the protein CASSQLGKTYEQYF.

This clonotype has just a few counts. The chain recombines TRBV12-3 or TRBV12-4 with TRBJ2-7; D could derive from TRBD1 or TRBD2 (5 bases each). The V end lost 2 bases, the J end lost 3 bases, and 17 bases lay between the germline ends. There are 16 residues in the CDR3. In DNA, the CDR3 is TGTGCCAGCAGTTTATCTGGGACCCTAATTCTCTACGAGCAGTACTTC. Translating it yields CASSLSGTLILYEQYF.

The sample holds a few counts of this clonotype. The J gene is TRBJ1-1, the V gene TRBV5-1; TRBD1 matches 8 bases. Germline assignment: CDR1 SGHRS and CDR2 YFSETQ. There are 13 residues in the CDR3. The trim removed 4 bases at V and 8 bases at J, leaving 7 bases unmatched. CDR3 region: CASSLIRDREAFF. In DNA, the CDR3 is TGCGCCAGCAGCCTGATAAGGGACAGGGAAGCTTTCTTT.

The genes are TRBV4-1 and TRBJ2-3, with 8 bases fitting TRBD2. There are 16 residues in the CDR3. The ends lost 0 bases at V and 5 bases at J; junction bases unmatched: 7. CDR1 and CDR2 (germline): MGHRA, YSYEKL. The CDR3 sequence is CASSQEAGGTRDTQYF. CDR3 coding DNA: TGCGCCAGCAGCCAAGAGGCGGGGGGAACCCGAGATACGCAGTATTTT.

This rearrangement joins TRBV14 to TRBJ2-2; D perhaps matches TRBD1 (5 bases). Trimming took 3 bases from V and 6 from J, leaving 14 bases between them. The CDR3 contains 15 residues. The germline gives CDR1 SGHDN, CDR2 FVKESK. The CDR3 sequence is CASSQVPGIAGELFF. The CDR3 bases are TGTGCCAGCAGCCAGGTCCCAGGGATTGCCGGGGAGCTGTTTTTT.

This clonotype has a handful of counts. The gene calls are TRBV4-2 and TRBJ2-7; 7 positions match TRBD1. Per germline, CDR1 LGHNA and CDR2 YNFKEQ. V lost 4 bases, J lost 2 bases, and 5 bases stayed unmatched. This CDR3 region has 14 residues. CDR3 DNA: TGTGCCAGCAGCCCTGACAGGGCACCCTACGAGCAGTACTTC. Its protein is CASSPDRAPYEQYF.

The chain couples TRBV7-9 to TRBJ2-6; no firm D call. This CDR3 has 15 amino acids. The germline V and J ends were trimmed by 5 bases and 4 bases, with 12 bases remaining between them. Germline V CDR1 and CDR2: SEHNR, FQNEAQ (reference sequence). In DNA form, the CDR3 reads TGTGCCAGCAGCGCCGCATGGTCGGGGGCCAACGTCCTGACTTTC. Residues: CASSAAWSGANVLTF. Supplemented by reference TRBV7-9 and TRBJ2-6, the full variable domain reads DTGVSQNPRHKITKRGQNVTFRCDPISEHNRLYWYRQTLGQGPEFLTYFQNEAQLEKSRLLSDRFSAERPKGSFSTLEIQRTEQGDSAMYLCASSAAWSGANVLTFGAGSRLTVL.

V and J are TRBV6-5 and TRBJ2-2; D assignment may be TRBD1 or TRBD2 (6 bases each). Germline V gene lookup returns CDR1 MNHEY and CDR2 SVGAGI. With 6 bases removed from V and 6 bases from J, the gap between germline ends came to 14 bases. The CDR3 covers 14 residues. This CDR3 is CASSPRGRAGELFF. The DNA of the CDR3 is TGTGCCAGCAGCCCCCGGGGGCGGGCCGGGGAGCTGTTTTTT.

The rearrangement uses TRBV6-2 or TRBV6-3 and TRBJ2-7, with D possibly TRBD1 on 5 matching bases. CDR3 length equals 17 residues. Per the germline V gene, CDR1 is MNHEY and CDR2 is SVGEGT. Trimming cost V 0 bases and J 5 bases, with 20 bases left between them. CDR3 protein: CASSYSRRGKVKDEQYF. The DNA for the CDR3 is TGTGCCAGCAGTTACTCGCGAAGGGGCAAAGTGAAGGACGAGCAGTACTTC.

This clonotype was counted between two and nine times. This rearrangement joins TRBV20-1 to TRBJ1-5; no clear D. The CDR3 is 15 amino acids. Trimming stripped 1 base from V and 3 bases from J, with 13 bases between. Germline values: CDR1 DFQATT, CDR2 SNEGSKA (reference sequence). The DNA for the CDR3 is TGCAGTGCTAGAGCGGGCCTCGTTTCCAATCAGCCCCAGCATTTT. The encoded protein is CSARAGLVSNQPQHF.

This clonotype was seen a few times. The chain joins TRBV5-1 to TRBJ2-7, with 7 bases matching TRBD1. Trimming took 0 bases from V and 3 from J; bases not matched to a gene: 6. Germline CDR1 reads SGHRS; CDR2 reads YFSETQ. The CDR3 extends over 15 amino acids. The CDR3: CASSLDPTGVYEQYF. The CDR3 region has the DNA TGCGCCAGCAGCTTGGACCCCACAGGGGTCTACGAGCAGTACTTC.

The chain is built from TRBV7-9 and TRBJ1-1; unclear D gene. CDR1 SEHNR and CDR2 FQNEAQ come from the germline V gene (reference sequence). V lost 1 base and J lost 6, with 12 bases in between. The CDR3 extends over 14 amino acids. CDR3 sequence: CASSLDVDTSEAFF. CDR3 DNA sequence: TGTGCCAGCAGCTTAGATGTCGACACATCTGAAGCTTTCTTT.

This rearrangement joins TRBV27 to TRBJ2-1; TRBD2 matches 10 bases. This CDR3 spans 15 amino acids. The V and J ends lost 5 bases and 6 bases, in that order; junction bases with no gene match: 7. The germline V gene has CDR1 MNHEY and CDR2 SMNVEV (reference sequence). CDR3 sequence: CASSVAGGLPNEQFF. The CDR3 nucleotides read TGTGCCAGCAGTGTAGCGGGAGGACTCCCCAATGAGCAGTTCTTC.

This clonotype was counted ten times or more. The chain couples TRBV12-3 or TRBV12-4 to TRBJ2-5; D is perhaps TRBD1 (5 bases). The CDR3 extends over 14 amino acids. V was clipped by 5 bases and J by 4 bases, with 14 bases between them. The chain's CDR3 is CASSLGPMGETQYF. DNA for the CDR3: TGTGCCAGCAGTCTGGGGCCTATGGGAGAGACCCAGTACTTC.

The gene calls are TRBV25-1 and TRBJ1-5; possible D gene TRBD1, 6 bases. This CDR3 has 14 residues. Per germline, CDR1 MGHDK and CDR2 SYGVNS. Trimming left V 5 bases short and J 5 bases short, with 13 bases between. The CDR3 here is CASSSGEAHQPQHF. Written as DNA, the CDR3 is TGTGCCAGCAGTTCAGGGGAGGCCCATCAGCCCCAGCATTTT. Complete variable domain (other parts from reference TRBV25-1 and TRBJ1-5): EADIYQTPRYLVIGTGKKITLECSQTMGHDKMYWYQQDPGMELHLIHYSYGVNSTEKGDLSSESTVSRIRTEHFPLTLESARPSHTSQYLCASSSGEAHQPQHFGDGTRLSIL.

Comments on this clonotype: One end of the junction fails to match germline, which may point to a read error. The chain uses TRBV3-1 and TRBJ1-1; TRBD1 aligns across 9 bases. This CDR3 is built from 15 residues. Germline loops: CDR1 LGHDT, CDR2 YNNKEL (reference sequence). This CDR3 is CASSQGGTGSTEAFF. The CDR3 region has the DNA TGTGCCAGCAGTCAAGGTGGGACAGGGTCCACTGAAGCTTTCTTT.

V gene TRBV18 combines with J gene TRBJ2-7; weak D call: TRBD2 (5 bases). V dropped 8 bases and J dropped 5 bases, with 10 bases sitting between them. CDR3 size: 11 residues. CDR1 and CDR2 from the germline V gene are KGHSH and LQKENI. The DNA for the CDR3 is TGTGCCAGCGGACTCGACAACGAGCAGTACTTC. The encoded protein is CASGLDNEQYF.

The genes are TRBV20-1 and TRBJ2-7; the D gene is possibly TRBD2 (7 bases). Looked up from germline, CDR1 is DFQATT and CDR2 is SNEGSKA (reference sequence). CDR3 length: 16 residues. Trimming left V 7 bases short and J 7 bases short, with 29 bases between. The CDR3 region is CSVLTLLRGPREEQYF. The CDR3 coding sequence is TGCAGTGTCCTTACCCTATTGCGGGGGCCAAGGGAGGAGCAGTACTTC.

This sequence joins TRBV6-5 and TRBJ2-1; 7 bases match TRBD2. The junction had 6 bases not matched to a gene; V was cut back by 7 bases and J by 0 bases. Germline V gene lookup returns CDR1 MNHEY and CDR2 SVGAGI. The CDR3 totals 15 residues. DNA of the CDR3: TGTGCCAGCATCGCGACGGGGGGCTCCTACAATGAGCAGTTCTTC. This translates into CASIATGGSYNEQFF.

The chain is built from TRBV12-3 or TRBV12-4 and TRBJ2-7, with D perhaps given as TRBD1 or TRBD2 (5 bases each). The V and J ends lost 3 bases and 7 bases respectively, with 13 bases between them. The CDR3 sequence is 13 residues long. Here the CDR3 reads CASSFRDPLEQYF. The CDR3 coding sequence is TGTGCCAGCAGTTTCAGGGACCCCTTGGAGCAGTACTTC.

In this sample, this clonotype turned up many times. The V gene is TRBV6-5, the J gene TRBJ2-3; the match to TRBD2 covers 8 bases. CDR3 length equals 15 residues. V trimming: 6 bases; J trimming: 4 bases; junction bases outside the gene matches: 9. Germline values: CDR1 MNHEY, CDR2 SVGAGI. The CDR3 loop is CASSYVAGGSDTQYF. CDR3 bases: TGTGCCAGCAGCTATGTGGCGGGAGGCTCAGATACGCAGTATTTT.

The chain couples TRBV19 to TRBJ1-1, with 9 bases identical to TRBD1. V dropped 5 bases and J dropped 4; count of bases not matched to a gene: 8. Germline loops: CDR1 LNHDA, CDR2 SQIVND (reference sequence). This CDR3 is 15 amino acids long. The CDR3, as DNA: TGTGCCAGTAGTCCGGGACAGGGAACTGCCACTGAAGCTTTCTTT. It codes for CASSPGQGTATEAFF.

Only a few counts were recorded for this clonotype. V gene TRBV6-6 combines with J gene TRBJ2-2; 8 bases align to TRBD1. Germline CDR1 is MNHNY and CDR2 is SVGAGI (reference sequence). The V and J ends lost 6 bases and 1 base, in that order; junction bases with no gene match: 7. The CDR3 loop spans 16 amino acids. CDR3 loop: CASRAGTGRNTGELFF. The CDR3 DNA is TGTGCCAGCAGGGCCGGGACAGGCCGGAACACCGGGGAGCTGTTTTTT.

This clonotype has only a few counts. The germline gene is not matched at one end of the junction; a read error may be the cause. The chain employs TRBV7-7 and TRBJ2-1; 7 bases are shared with TRBD2. Germline CDR1 reads SSHAT; CDR2 reads FNYEAQ (reference sequence). The CDR3 extends over 13 amino acids. In nucleotides, the CDR3 is TGTGCTAGCAGCTTAGCGGGCACAGCCGAGCAGTTCTTC. Protein sequence: CASSLAGTAEQFF.

This clonotype showed up just a few times. This chain connects TRBV20-1 to TRBJ1-2; D gene unclear. The CDR3 is made up of 11 amino acids. Germline CDR1 is DFQATT and CDR2 is SNEGSKA (reference sequence). Trimming left V 4 bases short and J 6 bases short, with 9 bases between. Here the CDR3 DNA reads TGCAGTGCTATGTGGGAACATGGCTACACCTTC. Amino acid sequence: CSAMWEHGYTF.

The chain employs TRBV2 and TRBJ2-7, with 10 positions matching TRBD1. CDR3 length: 15 residues. Trimming took 3 bases from V and 4 from J; bases not matched to a gene: 6. The V gene's germline CDR1 is SNHLY and CDR2 FYNNEI. The chain's CDR3 is CASSDPDRGRYEQYF. Written as DNA, the CDR3 is TGTGCCAGCAGTGACCCCGACAGGGGGCGTTACGAGCAGTACTTC.

The chain carries TRBV12-3 or TRBV12-4 and TRBJ1-1; D is ambiguous. V lost 6 bases and J 0 bases, leaving 11 bases between the germline ends. CDR3 size: 14 residues. The chain's CDR3 is CASSDGPMNTEAFF. DNA of the CDR3: TGTGCCAGCAGCGATGGACCCATGAACACTGAAGCTTTCTTT.